Below, 30 T cell receptor beta chains from the same sample are listed, as sequenced in a study of blood T cell repertoires in COVID-19. The protocol was immunoSEQ multiplex PCR, while the TCRdb copy is restricted to in-frame clones and leaves out a portion. Of more than 350,000 clones listed, about 88% were seen once; the top ten hold approximately 1.3%. The sequenced sample consisted of PBMCs or T cells enriched from blood (not recorded which). The receptors here all came from a woman between 18 and 29 years old who had been exposed to COVID-19.

In nucleotides, the CDR3 is TGCGCCAGCAGAACTTTCACAGGGGCGAACACTGAAGCTTTCTTT. Translated, it gives CASRTFTGANTEAFF. The chain recombines TRBV4-3 with TRBJ1-1, with 7 bases matching TRBD1. The germline gives CDR1 LGHNA, CDR2 YSLEER. With V trimmed by 6 bases and J by 1 base, 8 bases remained unmatched. The CDR3 is made up of 15 amino acids.

This CDR3 reads CSASFGGVTGELFF. The CDR3 DNA is TGCAGTGCTAGTTTCGGGGGGGTAACCGGGGAGCTGTTTTTT. The J gene is TRBJ2-2, the V gene TRBV20-1, with TRBD2 identical over 8 bases. The CDR3 is 14 amino acids. Germline loops: CDR1 DFQATT, CDR2 SNEGSKA (reference sequence). The trim removed 3 bases at V and 5 bases at J, leaving 5 bases unmatched.

The V and J genes are TRBV6-5 and TRBJ1-2, with D tentatively TRBD1 (6 bases). The V end was cut by 4 bases, the J end by 4 bases, with 13 bases between. There are 14 residues in the CDR3. The germline V gene encodes CDR1 MNHEY and CDR2 SVGAGI. The CDR3 DNA follows: TGTGCCAGCAGTTTACAGGGTTTTGGCTATGGCTACACCTTC. This gives the protein CASSLQGFGYGYTF.

This chain uses TRBV10-3 with TRBJ1-4; tentative D call: TRBD1 (5 bases). CDR3 size: 13 residues. The V end lost 9 bases, the J end lost 1 base, and 9 bases lay between the germline ends. CDR1 is ENHRY and CDR2 is SYGVKD in the germline V gene. The CDR3 reads CAIGRGTNEKLFF. The CDR3 region has the DNA TGTGCCATTGGAAGGGGAACTAATGAAAAACTGTTTTTT.

The V and J genes are TRBV14 and TRBJ2-5; 12 bases are a match to TRBD2. The germline CDR1 and CDR2 sequences are SGHDN and FVKESK. This CDR3 has 19 residues. Losses at the gene ends were 4 bases for V and 3 bases for J; bases not matched to a gene: 15. CDR3 amino acids: CASSPHRLAGGPPKETQYF. CDR3 nucleotides: TGTGCCAGCAGCCCCCACCGCCTAGCGGGAGGGCCCCCGAAAGAGACCCAGTACTTC.

In this sample, this clone turned up once. This sequence joins TRBV27 and TRBJ2-7; 9 nucleotides align to TRBD1. The CDR3 runs to 16 residues. Unmatched junction bases numbered 15, after V lost 6 bases and J lost 6 bases. CDR1 is MNHEY and CDR2 is SMNVEV in the germline V gene (reference sequence). Here the CDR3 DNA reads TGTGCCAGCAGCCTTTTGCTGTTGGGACAGGGAAGCGAGCAGTACTTC. Translation gives CASSLLLLGQGSEQYF.

This chain joins TRBV3-1 (or the pseudogene TRBV3-2) and TRBJ2-1, with 12 nucleotides matching TRBD2. The CDR3 extends over 17 amino acids. CDR1 LGHDT and CDR2 YNNKEL come from the germline V gene (reference sequence). V was clipped by 1 base and J by 5 bases; unmatched bases: 6. CDR3 nucleotides: TGTGCCAGCAGCCAAGGTCTAGCGGGGGGGCCGAACAATGAGCAGTTCTTC. It translates to CASSQGLAGGPNNEQFF.

This chain uses TRBV27 with TRBJ1-2, with D unresolved. Germline V lookup: CDR1 MNHEY, CDR2 SMNVEV (reference sequence). The CDR3 is made up of 14 amino acids. The V end was cut by 2 bases, the J end by 7 bases, with 14 bases between. The CDR3 region has the DNA TGTGCCAGCAGTTTAGAGTCGTCTTCTGGTGGCTACACCTTC. Protein: CASSLESSSGGYTF.

This chain uses TRBV4-1 with TRBJ1-2; 7 nucleotides agree with TRBD1. Trimming at V came to 2 bases and at J to 10 bases, leaving 4 bases not matched to a gene. Germline V lookup: CDR1 MGHRA, CDR2 YSYEKL. The CDR3 has 12 amino acids. In DNA form, the CDR3 reads TGCGCCAGCAGCCAATACACAGGGGACTACACCTTC. Its protein is CASSQYTGDYTF.

The rearrangement uses TRBV7-9 and TRBJ2-3; a possible D gene is TRBD1 (6 bases). V shed 1 base and J shed 6 bases, with 20 bases lying between them. The germline V gene encodes CDR1 SEHNR and CDR2 FQNEAQ (reference sequence). The length of the CDR3 is 17 residues. The CDR3 sequence: CASSLGDNLNIADTQYF. For the CDR3, the DNA is TGTGCCAGCAGCTTAGGGGACAACCTGAATATCGCCGATACGCAGTATTTT. Based on the CDR3 plus reference TRBV7-9 and TRBJ2-3, the full variable domain is DTGVSQNPRHKITKRGQNVTFRCDPISEHNRLYWYRQTLGQGPEFLTYFQNEAQLEKSRLLSDRFSAERPKGSFSTLEIQRTEQGDSAMYLCASSLGDNLNIADTQYFGPGTRLTVL.

The rearrangement uses TRBV15 and TRBJ2-4; 7 bases line up with TRBD1. The CDR3 spans 15 residues. V shed 7 bases, J shed 0 bases, and the junction held 6 bases outside the gene matches. Germline values: CDR1 LNHNV, CDR2 YYDKDF (reference sequence). The CDR3 DNA is TGTGCCACCACCGGGACAGACCTAGCCAAAAACATTCAGTACTTC. Translation: CATTGTDLAKNIQYF.

This clone came up once. This chain uses TRBV2 with TRBJ1-1, with 7 bases that match TRBD1. Germline CDR1 reads SNHLY; CDR2 reads FYNNEI. V shed 6 bases and J 4 bases; nucleotides not matched to a gene: 8. The CDR3 is 14 amino acids. The CDR3 region is CASRVEGAVTEAFF. CDR3 sequence (DNA): TGTGCCAGCAGGGTCGAGGGGGCGGTCACTGAAGCTTTCTTT. The whole variable domain, filled in from reference TRBV2 and TRBJ1-1, reads EPEVTQTPSHQVTQMGQEVILRCVPISNHLYFYWYRQILGQKVEFLVSFYNNEISEKSEIFDDQFSVERPDGSNFTLKIRSTKLEDSAMYFCASRVEGAVTEAFFGQGTRLTVV.

V usage is TRBV9 and J usage is TRBJ1-2; no clear D gene. The V gene's germline CDR1 is SGDLS and CDR2 YYNGEE. CDR3 size: 14 residues. V shed 0 bases and J shed 5 bases, with 11 bases lying between them. CDR3 region: CASSVGTEIYGYTF. The CDR3, as DNA: TGTGCCAGCAGCGTAGGGACTGAGATATATGGCTACACCTTC.

The table lists this clone with a few counts. The rearrangement links TRBV13 to TRBJ2-1, with 9 positions matching TRBD2. V shed 4 bases, J shed 5 bases, and the junction held 12 bases outside the gene matches. CDR1 is PRHDT, CDR2 FYEKMQ, per germline (reference sequence). The CDR3 length is 17 residues. The CDR3 sequence is CASSSPSGTSKNNEQFF. The CDR3 DNA follows: TGTGCCAGCAGCTCCCCCTCCGGGACTAGCAAAAACAATGAGCAGTTCTTC.

The gene calls are TRBV19 and TRBJ1-5; TRBD1 agrees at 11 bases. Germline values: CDR1 LNHDA, CDR2 SQIVND (reference sequence). The V segment lost 5 bases and the J segment 7 bases; nucleotides outside the gene matches: 10. The CDR3 is 16 residues long. CDR3 sequence reads: CASSSWTGGKGQPQHF. As DNA, the CDR3 is TGTGCCAGTAGTTCCTGGACAGGGGGCAAGGGGCAGCCCCAGCATTTT.

The chain joins TRBV4-1 to TRBJ1-5; possible D gene TRBD1, 6 bases. This CDR3 region has 15 residues. The germline V gene has CDR1 MGHRA and CDR2 YSYEKL. The V end was cut by 2 bases, the J end by 3 bases, with 11 bases between. CDR3 residues: CASSQPDSYNQPQHF. The DNA of the CDR3 is TGCGCCAGCAGCCAACCGGACAGTTACAATCAGCCCCAGCATTTT.

This chain links TRBV2 with TRBJ2-1; D is perhaps TRBD2 (5 bases). CDR3 length: 12 residues. From germline, CDR1 is SNHLY and CDR2 FYNNEI. Trimming took off 6 bases at V and 7 bases at J, with 10 bases between the two ends. CDR3 region: CASSGNANEQFF. The CDR3 DNA reads TGTGCCAGCAGCGGGAATGCGAATGAGCAGTTCTTC.

With respect to this clone: Other DNA sequences from this sample encode an identical CDR3 as well. The gene calls are TRBV7-2 and TRBJ1-5, with 9 bases fitting TRBD1. Losses at the gene ends were 5 bases for V and 4 bases for J; bases not matched to a gene: 3. Germline-derived CDR1 and CDR2 are SGHTA and FQGNSA. CDR3 length: 14 residues. In DNA, the CDR3 is TGTGCCAGCAGCCCCGGGACAGGGAATCAGCCCCAGCATTTT. Translating it yields CASSPGTGNQPQHF.

The chain is built from TRBV19 and TRBJ1-1; 8 bases are shared with TRBD1. This CDR3 region has 13 residues. From germline, CDR1 is LNHDA and CDR2 SQIVND (reference sequence). The V and J ends lost 6 bases and 2 bases, in that order; junction bases with no gene match: 2. Here the CDR3 reads CASRDRVNTEAFF. The CDR3 DNA reads as TGTGCCAGTAGGGACAGGGTCAACACTGAAGCTTTCTTT. The full variable domain, its missing parts supplied by reference TRBV19 and TRBJ1-1, is DGGITQSPKYLFRKEGQNVTLSCEQNLNHDAMYWYRQDPGQGLRLIYYSQIVNDFQKGDIAEGYSVSREKKESFPLTVTSAQKNPTAFYLCASRDRVNTEAFFGQGTRLTVV.

The chain links TRBV6-5 to TRBJ2-1, with TRBD1 identical over 7 bases. The V segment lost 6 bases and the J segment 3 bases; nucleotides outside the gene matches: 8. CDR1 is MNHEY and CDR2 is SVGAGI in the germline V gene. The CDR3 spans 15 residues. The CDR3 protein is CASRTDRDSYNEQFF. The DNA for the CDR3 is TGTGCCAGCAGAACCGACCGGGACAGCTACAATGAGCAGTTCTTC.

This clone was picked up one time. This CDR3 reads CASSPLLAPDTYNEQFF. In DNA form, the CDR3 reads TGTGCCAGCAGCCCACTACTAGCCCCAGATACCTACAATGAGCAGTTCTTC. The chain couples TRBV9 to TRBJ2-1; tentatively, D is TRBD2 (6 bases). The CDR3 spans 17 residues. The V gene's germline CDR1 is SGDLS and CDR2 YYNGEE. Trimming shortened V by 4 bases and J by 2 bases, and 19 bases separated the two germline ends.

The chain recombines TRBV2 with TRBJ1-2; 9 bases are shared with TRBD1. From germline, CDR1 is SNHLY and CDR2 FYNNEI. J lost 3 bases, V lost 7 bases, and 6 bases had no gene match. This CDR3 region has 14 residues. CDR3: CASTWDRADYGYTF. For the CDR3, the DNA is TGTGCCAGCACCTGGGACAGGGCCGACTATGGCTACACCTTC.

The chain couples TRBV11-2 to TRBJ2-2; D might be TRBD1 or TRBD2, each matching 6 bases. Germline CDR1 is SGHAT and CDR2 is FQNNGV. V gave up 6 bases and J gave up 2 bases, with 16 bases separating them. This CDR3 is built from 16 residues. CDR3 loop: CASSLQGLLNTGELFF. The CDR3, as DNA: TGTGCCAGCAGTTTACAGGGACTTCTTAACACCGGGGAGCTGTTTTTT.

This sequence joins TRBV27 and TRBJ1-1; TRBD1 matches at 7 bases. CDR3 length: 14 residues. Trimming cost V 2 bases and J 7 bases; bases outside gene matches: 7. CDR1 is MNHEY and CDR2 is SMNVEV in the germline V gene (reference sequence). Here the CDR3 DNA reads TGTGCCAGCAGTTTACTGGGGACAGCAAATGAAGCTTTCTTT. This sequence encodes CASSLLGTANEAFF.

This clone was recorded once. The CDR3 nucleotides are TGTGCCAGCAGCTCCTTAGCGGGGGAGGGCTACAATGAGCAGTTCTTC. Its protein product is CASSSLAGEGYNEQFF. The chain couples TRBV7-2 to TRBJ2-1; 9 bases agree with TRBD2. The CDR3 totals 16 residues. Germline CDR1 is SGHTA and CDR2 is FQGNSA. J lost 3 bases, V lost 4 bases, and 7 bases had no gene match.

V and J are TRBV25-1 and TRBJ2-2, with 8 bases fitting TRBD1. From germline, CDR1 is MGHDK and CDR2 SYGVNS. The CDR3 runs 16 residues. The ends lost 3 bases at V and 1 base at J; junction bases unmatched: 4. In DNA form, the CDR3 reads TGTGCCAGCAGTGAGGGCGGGACAGGGAACACCGGGGAGCTGTTTTTT. Translation gives CASSEGGTGNTGELFF.

The chain uses TRBV5-5 and TRBJ1-1; D uncertain. The germline gives CDR1 SGHKS, CDR2 YYEKEE (reference sequence). The V end was cut by 1 base, the J end by 1 base, with 5 bases between. The CDR3 runs to 13 residues. CDR3 in amino acids: CASSLQANTEAFF. The CDR3 DNA reads TGTGCCAGCAGCTTGCAGGCGAACACTGAAGCTTTCTTT.

V usage is TRBV27 and J usage is TRBJ2-2; TRBD1 matches at 8 bases. J gave up 3 bases and V 6 bases, and 3 bases lay outside the gene matches. Germline V CDR1 and CDR2: MNHEY, SMNVEV (reference sequence). The CDR3 totals 14 residues. CDR3 sequence (DNA): TGTGCCAGCAGAAGGGACAGGTACACCGGGGAGCTGTTTTTT. Translation: CASRRDRYTGELFF.

The chain joins TRBV11-3 to TRBJ1-1; D ambiguous. CDR3 length equals 12 residues. The germline V gene has CDR1 SGHNT and CDR2 YENEEA. V was shortened by 5 bases and J by 7 bases, with 11 bases between the two germline ends. The DNA for the CDR3 is TGTGCCAGCAGCCTGCCCAGCGGTGAAGCTTTCTTT. It yields the protein CASSLPSGEAFF. The variable domain in full, completed from reference TRBV11-3 and TRBJ1-1, reads EAGVVQSPRYKIIEKKQPVAFWCNPISGHNTLYWYLQNLGQGPELLIRYENEEAVDDSQLPKDRFSAERLKGVDSTLKIQPAELGDSAVYLCASSLPSGEAFFGQGTRLTVV.

This chain connects TRBV4-1 to TRBJ2-3; the D is unclear. V gave up 4 bases and J gave up 2 bases, with 13 bases separating them. CDR3 length: 15 amino acids. CDR1 and CDR2 (germline): MGHRA, YSYEKL. The CDR3 is CASSRQEGYTDTQYF. The CDR3 DNA is TGCGCCAGCAGCCGACAAGAAGGCTACACAGATACGCAGTATTTT.